The next 15 T cell receptor beta chains were all read from a single sample in a study of cytomegalovirus exposure and HLA in healthy donors. The primer mix had 60 Vbeta and 13 Jbeta primers. This table comes from immunoSEQ multiplex PCR, and its TCRdb copy is limited to in-frame clones, with some not included. The table shows a few hundred thousand clones, with roughly 84% occurring only once. Sequencing input: PBMCs. These receptors were obtained from a girl between 5 and 17 years old in good health and CMV-seronegative.

The rearrangement links TRBV5-1 to TRBJ2-3; 7 bases match TRBD1. Germline CDR1 reads SGHRS; CDR2 reads YFSETQ. With 6 bases clipped from V and 1 base from J, the junction kept 5 bases outside the gene matches. This CDR3 has 14 amino acids. The CDR3 bases are TGCGCCAGCACCGACAGGGCCGGCACAGATACGCAGTATTTT. Its translation: CASTDRAGTDTQYF.

V usage is TRBV2 and J usage is TRBJ2-3; 8 bases are a match to TRBD2. CDR1 and CDR2 (germline): SNHLY, FYNNEI. The CDR3 runs to 12 residues. After removal of 11 bases from V and 2 bases from J, the junction contained 3 bases not matched to a gene. This chain's CDR3 is CARGGPTDTQYF. The DNA for the CDR3 is TGTGCCCGGGGGGGGCCCACAGATACGCAGTATTTT. The full variable domain, in which reference TRBV2 and TRBJ2-3 provide the parts outside the CDR3, is EPEVTQTPSHQVTQMGQEVILRCVPISNHLYFYWYRQILGQKVEFLVSFYNNEISEKSEIFDDQFSVERPDGSNFTLKIRSTKLEDSAMYFCARGGPTDTQYFGPGTRLTVL.

This clone was seen a handful of times. The J gene is TRBJ2-7, the V gene TRBV5-1; 13 bases agree with TRBD2. CDR3 length: 15 amino acids. Per the germline V gene, CDR1 is SGHRS and CDR2 is YFSETQ. The J segment lost 7 bases and the V segment lost 7 bases, leaving 11 bases of the junction unmatched. The CDR3 is CASRYGTSGVGEQYF. Here the CDR3 DNA reads TGCGCCAGCCGTTACGGGACTAGCGGGGTGGGGGAGCAGTACTTC.

V is TRBV5-1 and J is TRBJ2-3; D gene unclear. With 5 bases removed from V and 0 bases from J, the gap between germline ends came to 16 bases. Germline V gene data show CDR1 as SGHRS and CDR2 as YFSETQ. CDR3 length: 16 residues. The CDR3 sequence: CASRRKTEHSTDTQYF. The CDR3 coding sequence is TGCGCCAGCAGACGAAAAACCGAGCATAGCACAGATACGCAGTATTTT.

This chain joins TRBV5-1 and TRBJ1-2; 10 bases fit TRBD1. CDR3 length: 15 residues. CDR1 is SGHRS, CDR2 YFSETQ, per germline. V lost 0 bases and J lost 2; bases outside the gene matches: 1. Written as DNA, the CDR3 is TGCGCCAGCAGCTTGGCGGGACAGGGGAACTATGGCTACACCTTC. Protein sequence: CASSLAGQGNYGYTF.

The rearrangement uses TRBV30 and TRBJ1-1; D not certain. V was cut by 2 bases and J by 8 bases, with 9 bases left in between. This CDR3 has 11 amino acids. Germline-derived CDR1 and CDR2 are GTSNPN and SVGIG (reference sequence). The CDR3 bases are TGTGCCTGGAGTCCCCGGGAAGAAGCTTTCTTT. This encodes CAWSPREEAFF.

The chain uses TRBV4-1 and TRBJ2-2; 10 bases line up with TRBD2. Germline lookup yields CDR1 MGHRA and CDR2 YSYEKL. CDR3 length: 17 residues. With 1 base clipped from V and 3 bases from J, the junction kept 5 bases outside the gene matches. The CDR3 reads CASSQAVLAGYTGELFF. CDR3 coding DNA: TGCGCCAGCAGCCAAGCGGTACTAGCGGGGTACACCGGGGAGCTGTTTTTT.

CDR3: CATSRWGGTDEQFF. DNA of the CDR3: TGTGCCACCAGCAGGTGGGGGGGCACCGACGAGCAGTTCTTC. The chain joins TRBV15 to TRBJ2-1, with D possibly TRBD2 on 7 matching bases. The CDR3 loop spans 14 amino acids. The germline gives CDR1 LNHNV, CDR2 YYDKDF (reference sequence). Trimming shortened V by 3 bases and J by 10 bases, and 16 bases separated the two germline ends.

The chain is built from TRBV6-1 and TRBJ1-2; 9 nucleotides agree with TRBD1. CDR3 size: 13 residues. V was clipped by 8 bases and J by 4 bases; unmatched bases: 5. From germline, CDR1 is MNHNS and CDR2 SASEGT. Written as DNA, the CDR3 is TGTGCCAGCGTCGACAGGGGGACCTATGGCTACACCTTC. Translating it yields CASVDRGTYGYTF.

Only a few counts were recorded for this clone. The chain combines TRBV28 with TRBJ1-2; 8 bases agree with TRBD1. V was pared by 4 bases and J by 2 bases, with 0 bases of the junction left unmatched. This CDR3 region has 13 residues. Looked up from germline, CDR1 is MDHEN and CDR2 is SYDVKM. The CDR3 DNA follows: TGTGCCAGCAGTTCAGGGGGCAACTATGGCTACACCTTC. As protein: CASSSGGNYGYTF.

The rearrangement joins TRBV7-3 to TRBJ2-1; a possible D gene is TRBD1 (6 bases). The CDR3 is 12 residues long. Trimming stripped 8 bases from V and 9 bases from J, with 14 bases between. Germline values: CDR1 SGHTA, CDR2 FQGTGA. The CDR3 DNA is TGTGCCAGCTCACGATTAGGGGGTGAGCAGTTCTTC. This gives the protein CASSRLGGEQFF.

The chain has TRBV14 and TRBJ2-7; D might be TRBD2 (5 bases). The CDR3 has 13 amino acids. Germline V lookup: CDR1 SGHDN, CDR2 FVKESK. The V end was cut by 3 bases, the J end by 4 bases, with 10 bases between. CDR3 DNA sequence: TGTGCCAGCAGCCATGGTCGGGGATACGAGCAGTACTTC. Translating gives CASSHGRGYEQYF.

The chain employs TRBV4-3 and TRBJ2-7, with 10 bases that match TRBD1. Losses at the gene ends were 0 bases for V and 2 bases for J; bases not matched to a gene: 7. This CDR3 contains 17 residues. Germline loops: CDR1 LGHNA, CDR2 YSLEER. The CDR3 sequence: CASSQDLGGQGAYEQYF. The CDR3 DNA is TGCGCCAGCAGCCAAGATCTGGGCGGACAGGGGGCCTACGAGCAGTACTTC.

In DNA, the CDR3 is TGCGCCAGCAGCCAAGAACGGCAGGCAGGGGGCTACACCTTC. It yields the protein CASSQERQAGGYTF. V gene TRBV4-3 combines with J gene TRBJ1-2; a weak D match, TRBD1 (5 bases). Germline V gene data show CDR1 as LGHNA and CDR2 as YSLEER. The CDR3 has 14 residues. V lost 0 bases, J lost 8 bases, and 13 bases lay in between.

The chain uses TRBV11-2 and TRBJ1-1; possibly TRBD1 for D (6 bases). Trimming removed 3 bases from V and 0 bases from J, with 17 bases in between. Germline CDR1 reads SGHAT; CDR2 reads FQNNGV. The CDR3 has 17 residues. CDR3 in DNA: TGTGCCAGCAGCTTTCTACCTAAGGGGGTAGTGAACACTGAAGCTTTCTTT. This sequence encodes CASSFLPKGVVNTEAFF. Full variable domain (outside the CDR3, taken from reference TRBV11-2 and TRBJ1-1): EAGVAQSPRYKIIEKRQSVAFWCNPISGHATLYWYQQILGQGPKLLIQFQNNGVVDDSQLPKDRFSAERLKGVDSTLKIQPAKLEDSAVYLCASSFLPKGVVNTEAFFGQGTRLTVV.